The present T cell receptor (beta chain) was sequenced within a study of blood T cell repertoires in COVID-19. Study-wide background: The cDNA or gDNA used as material had been derived from T cells, B-cell-depleted T cells, or PBMCs.

V lost 2 bases and J 7 bases, leaving 12 bases between the germline ends. Germline-derived CDR1 and CDR2 are SGHTS and YDEGEE. The CDR3 extends over 13 amino acids. Data came from immunoSEQ multiplex PCR; TCRdb stores just in-frame clones and leaves some out. This table has 110,000 or so clones, roughly 79% appearing once. The sequencing sample was made of peripheral blood. This sequence originates from a human donor in a cohort sampled during active COVID-19. The chain has TRBV5-8 and TRBJ2-5; D is perhaps TRBD2 (5 bases). CDR3 bases: TGTGCCAGCAGCTTTCGGGTCGAGGGGACCCAGTACTTC. It encodes CASSFRVEGTQYF.